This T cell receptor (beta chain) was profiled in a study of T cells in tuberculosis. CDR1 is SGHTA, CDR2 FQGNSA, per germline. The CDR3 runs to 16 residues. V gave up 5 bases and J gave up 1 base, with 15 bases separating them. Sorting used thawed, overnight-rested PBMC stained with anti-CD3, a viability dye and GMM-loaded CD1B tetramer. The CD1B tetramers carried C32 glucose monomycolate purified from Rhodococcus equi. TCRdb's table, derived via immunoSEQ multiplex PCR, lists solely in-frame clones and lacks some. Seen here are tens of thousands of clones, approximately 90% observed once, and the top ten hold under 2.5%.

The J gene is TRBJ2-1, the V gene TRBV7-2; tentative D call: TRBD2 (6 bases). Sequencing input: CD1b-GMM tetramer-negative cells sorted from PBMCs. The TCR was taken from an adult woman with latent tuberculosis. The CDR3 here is CASSPHLSGSYNEQFF. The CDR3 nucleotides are TGTGCCAGCAGCCCCCACCTAAGCGGGTCCTACAATGAGCAGTTCTTC.